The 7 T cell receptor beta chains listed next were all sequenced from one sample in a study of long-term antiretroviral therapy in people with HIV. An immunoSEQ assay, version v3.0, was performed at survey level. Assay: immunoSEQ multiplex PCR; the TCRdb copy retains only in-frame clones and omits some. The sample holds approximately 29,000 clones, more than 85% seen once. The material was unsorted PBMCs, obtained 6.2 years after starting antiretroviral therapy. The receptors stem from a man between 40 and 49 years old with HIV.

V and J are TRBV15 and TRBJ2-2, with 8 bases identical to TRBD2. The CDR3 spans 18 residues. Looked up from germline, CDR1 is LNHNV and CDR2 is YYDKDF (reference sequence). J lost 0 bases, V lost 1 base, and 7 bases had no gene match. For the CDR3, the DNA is TGTGCCACCAGCAGAGTGGGCGGCGGGAGGCCGAACACCGGGGAGCTGTTTTTT. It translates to CATSRVGGGRPNTGELFF.

The DNA of the CDR3 is TGCGCCAGCAGCGCCATCAGGGAGACCGGTGAAGCTTTCTTT. It specifies CASSAIRETGEAFF. This chain connects TRBV10-1 to TRBJ1-1, with D maybe TRBD1 (5 bases). This CDR3 is built from 14 residues. Trimming cost V 6 bases and J 7 bases, with 18 bases left between them. Germline assignment: CDR1 WNHNN and CDR2 SYGVQD (reference sequence).

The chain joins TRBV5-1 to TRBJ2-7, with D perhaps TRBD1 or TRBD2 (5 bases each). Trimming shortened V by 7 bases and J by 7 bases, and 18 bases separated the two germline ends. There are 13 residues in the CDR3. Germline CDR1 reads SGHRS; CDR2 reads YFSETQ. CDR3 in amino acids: CASGMTDTGEQYF. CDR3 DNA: TGCGCCAGCGGAATGACAGATACGGGGGAGCAGTACTTC.

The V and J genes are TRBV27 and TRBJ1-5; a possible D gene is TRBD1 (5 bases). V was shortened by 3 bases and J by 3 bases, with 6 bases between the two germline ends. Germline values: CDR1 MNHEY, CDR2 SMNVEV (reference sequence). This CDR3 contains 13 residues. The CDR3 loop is CASSFRDNQPQHF. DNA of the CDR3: TGTGCCAGCAGTTTCAGGGACAATCAGCCCCAGCATTTT.

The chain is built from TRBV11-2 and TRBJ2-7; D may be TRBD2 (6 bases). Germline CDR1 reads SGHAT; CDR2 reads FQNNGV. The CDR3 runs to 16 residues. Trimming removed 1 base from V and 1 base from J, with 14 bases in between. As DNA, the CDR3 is TGTGCCAGCAGCTTAGTCGCGGGGTATCTTTCCTACGAGCAGTACTTC. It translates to CASSLVAGYLSYEQYF.

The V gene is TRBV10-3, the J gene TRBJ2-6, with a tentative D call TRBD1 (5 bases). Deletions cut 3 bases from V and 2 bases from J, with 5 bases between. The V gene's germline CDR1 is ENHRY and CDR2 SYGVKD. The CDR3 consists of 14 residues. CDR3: CAISDRAGANVLTF. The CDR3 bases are TGTGCCATCAGTGACAGGGCTGGGGCCAACGTCCTGACTTTC.

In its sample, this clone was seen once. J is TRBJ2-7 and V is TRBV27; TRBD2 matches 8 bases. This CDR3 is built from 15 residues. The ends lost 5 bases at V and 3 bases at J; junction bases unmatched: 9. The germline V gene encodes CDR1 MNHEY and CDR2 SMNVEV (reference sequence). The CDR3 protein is CASSTLAGPNYEQYF. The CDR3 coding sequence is TGTGCCAGCAGTACTTTAGCGGGGCCGAACTACGAGCAGTACTTC.